This T cell receptor beta chain was recorded in a study of Tregs in tolerant kidney transplant recipients. Regulatory T cells were sorted from thawed PBMCs rested overnight at 37°C with around 190 IU/ml IL-2. Germline values: CDR1 SGHVS, CDR2 FQNEAQ. The CDR3 is 15 amino acids. Germline trimming cut 7 bases from V and 5 bases from J; bases unmatched to any gene: 12. Only in-frame clones appear in the TCRdb table, and some are missing; sequencing was by immunoSEQ multiplex PCR. Among around 63,000 clones listed, 75% to 90% were seen once. This sample comprised Tregs from blood, obtained before the transplant. This TCR was recovered from a human donor who received a combined kidney and bone marrow transplant. J is TRBJ1-1 and V is TRBV7-8; 8 nucleotides agree with TRBD1. The CDR3 spells CASTPQGARRTEAFF. The CDR3 DNA sequence: TGTGCCAGCACCCCGCAGGGGGCTAGGCGGACTGAAGCTTTCTTT.